This T cell receptor (beta chain) was recorded in a study of shared clonotypes between healthy human individuals. Overall study: CD4 naive cells filled three plates per donor, CD4 memory three, CD8 naive two and CD8 memory one. Study observations and caveats: Sorted-subset sequencing was shown by rarefaction to be incomplete despite large depth.

Adult donors, all healthy and HIV-negative, had no recent acute infections or vaccinations. Only Caucasian adults living in Nashville, Tennessee made up the donor group. Here immunoSEQ multiplex PCR was the method, and the copy in TCRdb shows in-frame clones only, minus some. The table includes roughly 2.4 million clones, under 97% detected once. Germline CDR1 reads MNHEY; CDR2 reads SMNVEV (reference sequence). This CDR3 spans 17 amino acids. V lost 0 bases, J lost 3 bases, and 15 bases lay in between. On this clone itself: Its antigen is unidentified.

The sequencing input was naive CD4+ T cells sorted from blood. Noted subset: CD45RA+ positively selected. The origin of this receptor is a young man in good health. The rearrangement joins TRBV27 to TRBJ1-5; no definite D call. In DNA form, the CDR3 reads TGTGCCAGCAGTTTATCCGGGAAGGGTTCGAACAATCAGCCCCAGCATTTT. Its translation: CASSLSGKGSNNQPQHF.